This TCR beta chain was documented in a study of T cells after somatic rescue of genetic block. Profiling relied on immunoSEQ multiplex PCR, and the TCRdb table lists in-frame clones only, not all of them. The table includes approximately 10,000 clones, roughly 70% detected once. The CDR3 is 15 amino acids. Germline CDR1 is ENHRY and CDR2 is SYGVKD. The J segment lost 3 bases and the V segment lost 4 bases, leaving 3 bases of the junction unmatched. This TCR was sampled from a boy aged 5-17 years. V gene TRBV10-3 combines with J gene TRBJ2-2; 9 bases map to TRBD2. Sequencing used peripheral blood mononuclear cells (PBMCs). This CDR3 reads CAISGGGRDTGELFF. In DNA form, the CDR3 reads TGTGCCATCAGTGGGGGCGGGAGGGACACCGGGGAGCTGTTTTTT.